This TCR beta chain was found in a study of vaccination and CD4 T cells after COVID-19. The overall study: In the convalescent cohort, there were six males and four females, two of them Hispanic. Cultures designated as controls were supplied with a CEFX pool, an HIV-1 Nef pool, or no peptide.

Trimming cost V 0 bases and J 6 bases, with 21 bases left between them. CDR3 size: 17 residues. Germline V lookup: CDR1 SGHRS, CDR2 YFSETQ. Sequencing of cultured CD4+ T cell DNA used the Oncomine TCR Beta short-read assay. Each CDR3 protein gets one entry after TCRdb re-called the PCR reads with MiXCR. The sample has some 13,000 distinct CDR3 sequences, 60% to 70% seen once. The treatment is: approximately 9-day PBMC culture with coronavirus spike peptide pools or control peptides (ViraFEST assay). Negative selection enriched CD4+ T cells from cultures at about ten days. As concerns this clonotype: Its specificity is not known.

V gene TRBV5-1 combines with J gene TRBJ1-2; a weak D match, TRBD1 (5 bases). Sequencing used CD4+ T cells from blood, cultured in vitro. The TCR comes from a human donor who had recovered from COVID-19. CDR3 bases: TGCGCCAGCAGCTTGGTATCCGGTGCAGGGCCCCTCGATGGCTACACCTTC. It yields the protein CASSLVSGAGPLDGYTF.